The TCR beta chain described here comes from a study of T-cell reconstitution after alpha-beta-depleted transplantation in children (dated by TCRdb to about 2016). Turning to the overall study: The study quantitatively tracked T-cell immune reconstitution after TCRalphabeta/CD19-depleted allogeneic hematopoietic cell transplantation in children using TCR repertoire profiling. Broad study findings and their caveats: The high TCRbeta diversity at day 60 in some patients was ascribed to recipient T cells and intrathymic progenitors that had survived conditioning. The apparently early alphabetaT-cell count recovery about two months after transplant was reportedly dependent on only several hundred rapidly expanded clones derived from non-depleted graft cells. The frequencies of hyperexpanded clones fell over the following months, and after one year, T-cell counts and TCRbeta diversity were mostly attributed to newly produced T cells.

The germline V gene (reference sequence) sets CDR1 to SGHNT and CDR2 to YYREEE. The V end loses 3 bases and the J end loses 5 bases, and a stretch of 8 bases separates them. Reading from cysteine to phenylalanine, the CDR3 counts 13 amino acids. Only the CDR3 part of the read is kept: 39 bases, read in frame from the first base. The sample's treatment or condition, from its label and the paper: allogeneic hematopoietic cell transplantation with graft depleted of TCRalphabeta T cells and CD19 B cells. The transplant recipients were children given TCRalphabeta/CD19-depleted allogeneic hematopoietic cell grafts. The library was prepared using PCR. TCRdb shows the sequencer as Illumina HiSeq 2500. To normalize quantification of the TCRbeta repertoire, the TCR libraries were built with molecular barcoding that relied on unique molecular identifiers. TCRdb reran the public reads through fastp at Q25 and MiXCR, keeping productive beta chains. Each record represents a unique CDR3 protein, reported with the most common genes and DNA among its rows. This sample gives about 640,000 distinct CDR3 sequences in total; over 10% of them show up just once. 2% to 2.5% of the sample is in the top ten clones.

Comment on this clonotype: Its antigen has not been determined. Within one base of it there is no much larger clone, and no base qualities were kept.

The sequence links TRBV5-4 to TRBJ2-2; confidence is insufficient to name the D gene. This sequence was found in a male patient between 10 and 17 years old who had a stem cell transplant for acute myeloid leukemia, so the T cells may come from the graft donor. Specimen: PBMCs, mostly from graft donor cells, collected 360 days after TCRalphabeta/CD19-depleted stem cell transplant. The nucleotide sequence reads TGTGCCAGCAGCTCACTACCGACCGGGGAGCTGTTTTTT. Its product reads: CASSSLPTGELFF.